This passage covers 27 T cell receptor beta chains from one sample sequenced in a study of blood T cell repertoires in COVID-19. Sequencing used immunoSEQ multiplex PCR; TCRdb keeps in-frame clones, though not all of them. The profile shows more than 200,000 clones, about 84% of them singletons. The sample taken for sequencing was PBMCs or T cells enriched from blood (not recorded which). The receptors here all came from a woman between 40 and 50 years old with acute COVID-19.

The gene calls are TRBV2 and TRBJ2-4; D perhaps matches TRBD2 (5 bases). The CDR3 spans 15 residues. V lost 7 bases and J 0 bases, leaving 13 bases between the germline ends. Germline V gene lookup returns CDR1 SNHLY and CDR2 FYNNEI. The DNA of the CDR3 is TGTGCCAGCAAGGTCCTAGCCATAGCCAAAAACATTCAGTACTTC. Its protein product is CASKVLAIAKNIQYF.

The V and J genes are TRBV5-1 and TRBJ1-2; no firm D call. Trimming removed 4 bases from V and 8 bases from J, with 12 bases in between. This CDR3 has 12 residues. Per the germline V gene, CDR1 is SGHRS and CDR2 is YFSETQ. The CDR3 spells CASSASTWGYTF. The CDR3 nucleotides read TGCGCCAGCAGCGCAAGTACATGGGGCTACACCTTC.

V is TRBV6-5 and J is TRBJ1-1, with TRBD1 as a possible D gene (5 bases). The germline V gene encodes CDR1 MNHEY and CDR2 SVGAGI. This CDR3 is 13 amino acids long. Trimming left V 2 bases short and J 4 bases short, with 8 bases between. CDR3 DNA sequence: TGTGCCAGCAGTTACCGACAGCCCACTGAAGCTTTCTTT. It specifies CASSYRQPTEAFF.

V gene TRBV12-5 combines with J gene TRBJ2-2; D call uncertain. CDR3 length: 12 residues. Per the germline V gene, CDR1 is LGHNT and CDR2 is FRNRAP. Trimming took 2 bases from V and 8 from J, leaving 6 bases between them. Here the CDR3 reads CASGLNRGELFF. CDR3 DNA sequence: TGTGCTAGTGGTTTGAACAGAGGGGAGCTGTTTTTT.

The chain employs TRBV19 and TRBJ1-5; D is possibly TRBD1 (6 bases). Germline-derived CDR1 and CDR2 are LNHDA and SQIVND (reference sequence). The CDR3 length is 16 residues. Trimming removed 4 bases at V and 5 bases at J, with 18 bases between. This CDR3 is CASSTGRGAEDQPQHF. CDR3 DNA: TGTGCCAGTAGTACCGGTCGGGGGGCTGAAGATCAGCCCCAGCATTTT.

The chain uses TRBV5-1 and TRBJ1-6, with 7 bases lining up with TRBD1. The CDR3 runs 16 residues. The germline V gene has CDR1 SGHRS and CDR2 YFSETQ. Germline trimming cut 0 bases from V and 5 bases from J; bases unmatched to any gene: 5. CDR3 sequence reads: CASSLVVGQHNSPLHF. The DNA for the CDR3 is TGCGCCAGCAGCTTGGTGGTGGGACAGCATAATTCACCCCTCCACTTT.

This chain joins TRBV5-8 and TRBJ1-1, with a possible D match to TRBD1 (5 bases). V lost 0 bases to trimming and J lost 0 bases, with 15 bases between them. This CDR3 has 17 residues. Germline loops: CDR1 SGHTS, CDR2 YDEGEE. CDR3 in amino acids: CASSLVTAYLMNTEAFF. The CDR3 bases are TGTGCCAGCAGCTTGGTGACAGCCTATCTCATGAACACTGAAGCTTTCTTT.

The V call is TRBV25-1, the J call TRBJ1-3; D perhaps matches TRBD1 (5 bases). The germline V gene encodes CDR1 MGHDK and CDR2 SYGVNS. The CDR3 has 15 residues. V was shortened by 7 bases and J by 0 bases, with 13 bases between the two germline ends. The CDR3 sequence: CASTPTGSSGNTIYF. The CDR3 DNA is TGTGCCAGCACCCCAACAGGCTCCTCTGGAAACACCATATATTTT.

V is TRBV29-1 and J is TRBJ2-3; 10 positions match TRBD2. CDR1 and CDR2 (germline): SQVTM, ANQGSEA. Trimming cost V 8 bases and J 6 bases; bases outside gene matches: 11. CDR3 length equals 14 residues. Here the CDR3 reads CSSRLAGAGDTQYF. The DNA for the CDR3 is TGCAGCTCCCGGCTAGCGGGGGCGGGGGATACGCAGTATTTT.

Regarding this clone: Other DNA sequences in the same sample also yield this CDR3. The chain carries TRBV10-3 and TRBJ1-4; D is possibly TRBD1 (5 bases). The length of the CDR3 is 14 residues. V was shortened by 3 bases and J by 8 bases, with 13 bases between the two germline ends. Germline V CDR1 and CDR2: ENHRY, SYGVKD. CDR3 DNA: TGTGCCATCAGTGAAGGGCAGGGTGGCGAAAAACTGTTTTTT. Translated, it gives CAISEGQGGEKLFF.

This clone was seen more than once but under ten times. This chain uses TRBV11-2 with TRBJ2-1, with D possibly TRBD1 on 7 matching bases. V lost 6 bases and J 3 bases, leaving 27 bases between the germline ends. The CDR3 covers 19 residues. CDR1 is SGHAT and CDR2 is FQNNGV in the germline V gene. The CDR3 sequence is CASRPRIGGGSDNYNEQFF. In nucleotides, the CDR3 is TGTGCCAGCAGACCGAGAATTGGAGGGGGCTCCGACAACTACAATGAGCAGTTCTTC.

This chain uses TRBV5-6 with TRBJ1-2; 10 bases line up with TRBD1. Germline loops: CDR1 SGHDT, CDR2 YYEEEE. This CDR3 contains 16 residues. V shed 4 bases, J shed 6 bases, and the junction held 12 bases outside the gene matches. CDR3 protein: CASSTVWTGGADGYTF. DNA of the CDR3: TGTGCCAGCAGCACTGTCTGGACAGGGGGAGCGGATGGCTACACCTTC.

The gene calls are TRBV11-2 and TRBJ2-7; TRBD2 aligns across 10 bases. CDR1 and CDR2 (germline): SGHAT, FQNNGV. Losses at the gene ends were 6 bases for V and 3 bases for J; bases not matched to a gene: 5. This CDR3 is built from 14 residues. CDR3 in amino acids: CASRRLAGVYEQYF. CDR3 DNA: TGTGCCAGCAGGAGGCTAGCGGGAGTCTACGAGCAGTACTTC.

In DNA, the CDR3 is TGTGCCAGCAGTCTGGGACAGGGGGCAAGTTCACCCCTCCACTTT. Translating it yields CASSLGQGASSPLHF. V and J are TRBV2 and TRBJ1-6; TRBD1 matches at 12 bases. Germline CDR1 and CDR2: SNHLY and FYNNEI. The V segment lost 5 bases and the J segment 9 bases; nucleotides outside the gene matches: 5. The CDR3 totals 15 residues.

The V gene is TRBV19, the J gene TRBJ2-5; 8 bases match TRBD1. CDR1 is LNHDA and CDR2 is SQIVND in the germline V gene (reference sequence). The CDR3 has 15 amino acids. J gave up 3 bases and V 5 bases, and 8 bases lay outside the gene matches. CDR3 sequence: CASSSQAGGEETQYF. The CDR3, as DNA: TGTGCCAGTAGTTCCCAGGCAGGGGGCGAAGAGACCCAGTACTTC.

The CDR3 coding sequence is TGCAGTGCCATTAGAGGAAACACCATATATTTT. Amino acid sequence: CSAIRGNTIYF. The chain links TRBV20-1 to TRBJ1-3, with D unresolved. CDR3 length: 11 residues. Trimming cost V 6 bases and J 4 bases, with 7 bases left between them. Germline V gene data show CDR1 as DFQATT and CDR2 as SNEGSKA (reference sequence).

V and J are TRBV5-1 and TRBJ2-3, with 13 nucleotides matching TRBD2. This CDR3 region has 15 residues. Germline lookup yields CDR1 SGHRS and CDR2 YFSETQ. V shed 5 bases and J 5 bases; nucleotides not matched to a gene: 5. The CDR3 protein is CASRSGTSGEDTQYF. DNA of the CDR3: TGCGCCAGCAGGTCCGGGACTAGCGGGGAAGATACGCAGTATTTT.

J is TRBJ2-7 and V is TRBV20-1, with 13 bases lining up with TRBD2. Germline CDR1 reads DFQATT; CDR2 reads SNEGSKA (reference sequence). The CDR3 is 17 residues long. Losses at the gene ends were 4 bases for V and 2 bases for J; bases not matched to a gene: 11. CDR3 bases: TGCAGTGCTAATGAGAGGACTAGCGGGAGAGGGGCCTACGAGCAGTACTTC. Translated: CSANERTSGRGAYEQYF.

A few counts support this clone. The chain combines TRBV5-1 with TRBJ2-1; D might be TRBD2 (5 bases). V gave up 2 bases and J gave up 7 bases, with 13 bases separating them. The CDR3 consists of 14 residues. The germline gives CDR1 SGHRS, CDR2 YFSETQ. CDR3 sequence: CASSLNSGFNEQFF. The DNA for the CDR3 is TGCGCCAGCAGCTTAAACAGCGGATTTAATGAGCAGTTCTTC.

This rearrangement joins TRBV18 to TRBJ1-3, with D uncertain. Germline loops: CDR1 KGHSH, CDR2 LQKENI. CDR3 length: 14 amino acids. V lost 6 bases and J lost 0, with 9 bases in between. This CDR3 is CASSSGNSGNTIYF. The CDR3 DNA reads TGTGCCAGCTCGTCCGGGAACTCTGGAAACACCATATATTTT. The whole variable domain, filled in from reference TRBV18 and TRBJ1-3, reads NAGVMQNPRHLVRRRGQEARLRCSPMKGHSHVYWYRQLPEEGLKFMVYLQKENIIDESGMPKERFSAEFPKEGPSILRIQQVVRGDSAAYFCASSSGNSGNTIYFGEGSWLTVV.

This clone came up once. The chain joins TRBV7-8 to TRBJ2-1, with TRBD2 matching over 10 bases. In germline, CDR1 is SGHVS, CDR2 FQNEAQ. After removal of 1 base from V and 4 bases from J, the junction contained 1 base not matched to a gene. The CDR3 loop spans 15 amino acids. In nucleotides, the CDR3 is TGTGCCAGCAGCTTAGAACTAGCGGGATACAATGAGCAGTTCTTC. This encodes CASSLELAGYNEQFF.

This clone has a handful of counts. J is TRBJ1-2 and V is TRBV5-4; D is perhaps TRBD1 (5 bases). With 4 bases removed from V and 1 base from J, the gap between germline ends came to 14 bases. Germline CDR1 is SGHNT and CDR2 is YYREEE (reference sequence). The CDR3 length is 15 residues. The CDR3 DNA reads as TGTGCCAGCAGCCAAGGCCAGGGAAGTAACTATGGCTACACCTTC. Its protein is CASSQGQGSNYGYTF.

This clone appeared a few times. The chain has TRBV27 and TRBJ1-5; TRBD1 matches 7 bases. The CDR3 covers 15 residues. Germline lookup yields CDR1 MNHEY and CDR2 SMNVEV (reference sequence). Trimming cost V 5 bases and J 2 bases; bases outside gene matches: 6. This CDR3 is CASSLQGLGNQPQHF. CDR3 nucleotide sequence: TGTGCCAGCAGTCTACAGGGGCTGGGCAATCAGCCCCAGCATTTT.

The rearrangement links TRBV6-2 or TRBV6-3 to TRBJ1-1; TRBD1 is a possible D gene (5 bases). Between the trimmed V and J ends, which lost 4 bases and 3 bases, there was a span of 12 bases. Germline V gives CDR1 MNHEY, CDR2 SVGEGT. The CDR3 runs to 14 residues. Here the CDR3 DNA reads TGTGCCAGCAGTTCGCAGGGTTTCGACACTGAAGCTTTCTTT. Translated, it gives CASSSQGFDTEAFF.

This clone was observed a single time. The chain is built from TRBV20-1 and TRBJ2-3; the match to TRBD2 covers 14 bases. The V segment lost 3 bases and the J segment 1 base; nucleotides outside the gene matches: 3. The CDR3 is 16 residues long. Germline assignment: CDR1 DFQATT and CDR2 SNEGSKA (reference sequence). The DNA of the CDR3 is TGCAGTGCTAGTCGACTAGCGGGAGGGGGCACAGATACGCAGTATTTT. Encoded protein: CSASRLAGGGTDTQYF.

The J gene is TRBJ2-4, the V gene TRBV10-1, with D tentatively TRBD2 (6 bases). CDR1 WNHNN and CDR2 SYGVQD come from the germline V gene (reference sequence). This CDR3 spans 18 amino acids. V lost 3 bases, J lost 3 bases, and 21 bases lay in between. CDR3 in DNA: TGCGCCAGCAGTGATTTCCAGGGTGCGGGGATAGTCAAAAACATTCAGTACTTC. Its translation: CASSDFQGAGIVKNIQYF.

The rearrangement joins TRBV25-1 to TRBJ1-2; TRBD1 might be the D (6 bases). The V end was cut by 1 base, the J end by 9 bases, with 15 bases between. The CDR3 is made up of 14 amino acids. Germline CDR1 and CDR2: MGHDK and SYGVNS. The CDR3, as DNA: TGTGCCAGCAGTGAATCGGGCAGGGGTGTAAGCTACACCTTC. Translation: CASSESGRGVSYTF.